This T cell receptor (beta chain) was captured in a study of Ad26.COV2.S vaccination and SARS-CoV-2 variants. Across the whole study: Ad26.COV2.S shots went into the muscle once or twice, 56 days apart. Whole-study findings and limits: Breadth and depth estimates from TCRs may understate total T cell responses.

The treatment is: some 19 received Ad26.COV2.S at low or high dose, single or two shots; about 5 received placebo; per-sample allocation not given. Sampling took place 63 days after the first vaccine or placebo injection. Adults aged 18-55 years in Boston included the donor. Sequencing used immunoSEQ multiplex PCR; TCRdb keeps in-frame clones, though not all of them. Of roughly 380,000 clones listed, roughly 81% are singletons. Notes on this clone: Antigen: not known.

The CDR3 consists of 13 residues. Trimming shortened V by 0 bases and J by 2 bases, and 5 bases separated the two germline ends. The germline gives CDR1 MNHEY, CDR2 SMNVEV (reference sequence). The rearrangement links TRBV27 to TRBJ2-7, with D unclear. This sequence was found in a person between 18 and 59 years old who received the Ad26.COV2.S COVID-19 vaccine or a placebo. Material: peripheral blood, obtained in a trial of Ad26.COV2.S vaccine versus placebo. The CDR3 protein is CASSLSKAYEQYF. CDR3 DNA: TGTGCCAGCAGTTTATCGAAGGCCTACGAGCAGTACTTC.